This T cell receptor beta chain was identified during a study of blood T cell repertoires in COVID-19. Source study methods: Amplified reference gene primers provided the basis for estimating nucleated cell counts. Sequenced by immunoSEQ multiplex PCR; TCRdb stores in-frame clones only, minus some. For V, J and clone size, that table is used; D and trimming come from the DNA. The sample holds about 43,000 clones, nearly 85% seen once. V was cut by 4 bases and J by 1 base, with 11 bases left in between. Germline CDR1 reads SGHAT; CDR2 reads FQNNGV. This CDR3 region has 16 residues. The chain combines TRBV11-2 with TRBJ2-6, with unresolved D. Material: peripheral blood. The sequence was obtained from an older man in a cohort sampled during active COVID-19. The DNA of the CDR3 is TGTGCCAGCAGCTCCCGTTTTTATTCTGGGGCCAACGTCCTGACTTTC. Protein sequence: CASSSRFYSGANVLTF.